This T cell receptor (beta chain) was identified in a study of T cell responses to AZD1222 COVID-19 vaccine. Notes on this clone: Its antigen is not known.

The CDR3 has 11 amino acids. Trimming shortened V by 3 bases and J by 6 bases, and 7 bases separated the two germline ends. The germline gives CDR1 SGHRS, CDR2 YFSETQ. Data came from immunoSEQ multiplex PCR; TCRdb stores just in-frame clones and leaves some out. The sample records roughly 120,000 clones, about 85% being singletons. Study-wide findings and caveats: Close to half of spike-specific TCRs reportedly recognize unmutated variant regions. Increases in Spike-specific TCR breadth and depth were seen after two AZD1222 doses. Donors were chiefly white British, with a greater number of females, and clonal diversity was perhaps underestimated.

The chain recombines TRBV5-1 with TRBJ2-7; D gene unclear. The sequence was obtained from an adult in good health. The sample was peripheral blood, taken on day 0 of AZD1222 vaccination. CDR3 amino acids: CASSSTREQYF. CDR3 DNA sequence: TGCGCCAGCAGCTCCACGCGCGAGCAGTACTTC. The full variable domain, in which reference TRBV5-1 and TRBJ2-7 provide the parts outside the CDR3, is KAGVTQTPRYLIKTRGQQVTLSCSPISGHRSVSWYQQTPGQGLQFLFEYFSETQRNKGNFPGRFSGRQFSNSRSEMNVSTLELGDSALYLCASSSTREQYFGPGTRLTVT.